The 21 T cell receptor beta chains listed next were all sequenced from one sample in a study of Tregs in tolerant kidney transplant recipients. Generated by immunoSEQ multiplex PCR, the TCRdb table keeps only in-frame clones and is missing some. The table shows about 240,000 clones, with 84% occurring only once. The sequenced material came from CD4+ T cells from blood. Receptors were obtained from a human donor in good health.

This clone occurred once. The CDR3 reads CASSKVDGPINNYGYTF. Written as DNA, the CDR3 is TGTGCCAGCTCAAAAGTAGACGGACCAATTAATAACTATGGCTACACCTTC. V and J are TRBV18 and TRBJ1-2, with D unresolved. In germline, CDR1 is KGHSH, CDR2 LQKENI. The length of the CDR3 is 17 residues. Trimming left V 5 bases short and J 1 base short, with 20 bases between. Full variable domain (missing parts from reference TRBV18 and TRBJ1-2): NAGVMQNPRHLVRRRGQEARLRCSPMKGHSHVYWYRQLPEEGLKFMVYLQKENIIDESGMPKERFSAEFPKEGPSILRIQQVVRGDSAAYFCASSKVDGPINNYGYTFGSGTRLTVV.

The CDR3 DNA sequence: TGTGCCAGCGAACTAGCGGGGGGCTCGGGGAGCGAGCAGTACTTC. It yields the protein CASELAGGSGSEQYF. The rearrangement links TRBV7-9 to TRBJ2-7; TRBD2 matches 12 bases. The CDR3 extends over 15 amino acids. Trimming took 8 bases from V and 6 from J; bases not matched to a gene: 11. Germline V CDR1 and CDR2: SEHNR, FQNEAQ (reference sequence). The complete variable domain, with remaining parts taken from reference TRBV7-9 and TRBJ2-7, reads DTGVSQNPRHKITKRGQNVTFRCDPISEHNRLYWYRQTLGQGPEFLTYFQNEAQLEKSRLLSDRFSAERPKGSFSTLEIQRTEQGDSAMYLCASELAGGSGSEQYFGPGTRLTVT.

This clone has just a few counts. The V gene is TRBV19, the J gene TRBJ1-2; no definite D call. The V and J ends lost 5 bases and 7 bases respectively, with 14 bases between them. The CDR3 spans 13 residues. Germline CDR1 reads LNHDA; CDR2 reads SQIVND (reference sequence). The chain's CDR3 is CASSPYYLGGYTF. The DNA of the CDR3 is TGTGCCAGTAGTCCTTACTACCTGGGTGGCTACACCTTC.

The chain carries TRBV2 and TRBJ2-7; 13 nucleotides agree with TRBD2. The CDR3 has 19 residues. Germline lookup yields CDR1 SNHLY and CDR2 FYNNEI. With 6 bases clipped from V and 7 bases from J, the junction kept 21 bases outside the gene matches. The CDR3 DNA sequence: TGTGCCAGCAGGGCAGGACTAGCGGGAGAACGGGGGCTGACGGGAGAGCAGTACTTC. Its translation is CASRAGLAGERGLTGEQYF. Full variable domain (remainder filled in from reference TRBV2 and TRBJ2-7): EPEVTQTPSHQVTQMGQEVILRCVPISNHLYFYWYRQILGQKVEFLVSFYNNEISEKSEIFDDQFSVERPDGSNFTLKIRSTKLEDSAMYFCASRAGLAGERGLTGEQYFGPGTRLTVT.

This chain links TRBV6-5 with TRBJ2-7; D is possibly TRBD1 or TRBD2 (5 bases each). Germline V gene sequence: CDR1 MNHEY, CDR2 SVGAGI. This CDR3 spans 14 amino acids. V lost 6 bases and J lost 4, with 16 bases in between. The CDR3 nucleotides read TGTGCCAGCAGCCCCGGGACGCAGGGTTACGAGCAGTACTTC. The encoded protein is CASSPGTQGYEQYF.

The chain recombines TRBV14 with TRBJ2-3, with 11 bases matching TRBD2. With 2 bases clipped from V and 4 bases from J, the junction kept 5 bases outside the gene matches. Germline CDR1 reads SGHDN; CDR2 reads FVKESK. The CDR3 sequence is 16 residues long. The CDR3 spells CASSQWTSGRADTQYF. The CDR3 coding sequence is TGTGCCAGCAGCCAATGGACTAGCGGGCGAGCAGATACGCAGTATTTT.

This chain uses TRBV7-9 with TRBJ1-4; possibly TRBD1 for D (6 bases). The CDR3 is 17 residues long. V lost 10 bases and J lost 5, with 26 bases in between. Germline-derived CDR1 and CDR2 are SEHNR and FQNEAQ (reference sequence). The CDR3 protein is CATLIQGGLWGNEKLFF. For the CDR3, the DNA is TGTGCCACCCTTATCCAAGGGGGACTTTGGGGAAATGAAAAACTGTTTTTT.

The chain has TRBV5-6 and TRBJ1-3, with D hard to call. This CDR3 is 14 amino acids long. Trimming stripped 4 bases from V and 2 bases from J, with 10 bases between. Per germline, CDR1 SGHDT and CDR2 YYEEEE. The CDR3 sequence is CASSKGLTGNTIYF. DNA for the CDR3: TGTGCCAGCAGCAAAGGATTGACTGGAAACACCATATATTTT.

This clone was detected a few times. This specimen includes other DNA sequences encoding the same CDR3. J is TRBJ1-3 and V is TRBV6-1; D gene uncertain. Germline CDR1 is MNHNS and CDR2 is SASEGT. This CDR3 has 12 amino acids. V was pared by 2 bases and J by 5 bases, with 4 bases between. CDR3 sequence reads: CASSEQRNTIYF. DNA of the CDR3: TGTGCCAGCAGTGAACAACGAAACACCATATATTTT.

The rearrangement joins TRBV7-8 to TRBJ2-5, with D possibly TRBD1 on 5 matching bases. V lost 8 bases and J lost 1, with 11 bases in between. The V gene's germline CDR1 is SGHVS and CDR2 FQNEAQ. This CDR3 spans 13 amino acids. DNA for the CDR3: TGTGCCAGCGGTAAACAGGTCCAAGAGACCCAGTACTTC. Amino acids: CASGKQVQETQYF.

The V and J genes are TRBV6-5 and TRBJ2-7, with D perhaps TRBD1 (6 bases). The CDR3 consists of 13 residues. V was cut by 5 bases and J by 3 bases, with 11 bases left in between. Germline-derived CDR1 and CDR2 are MNHEY and SVGAGI. In DNA, the CDR3 is TGTGCCAGCAGTGGGGGCAGAGACTACGAGCAGTACTTC. Protein product: CASSGGRDYEQYF.

The chain carries TRBV2 and TRBJ2-7; TRBD2 aligns across 9 bases. Germline lookup yields CDR1 SNHLY and CDR2 FYNNEI. The CDR3 sequence is 14 residues long. The V segment lost 6 bases and the J segment 9 bases; nucleotides outside the gene matches: 12. In DNA, the CDR3 is TGTGCCAGCAGCCTGGGGCGGGAGGGCCCCGGGCAGTACTTC. Amino acids: CASSLGREGPGQYF.

J is TRBJ2-7 and V is TRBV6-6, with 7 bases identical to TRBD1. The length of the CDR3 is 13 residues. Unmatched junction bases numbered 4, after V lost 5 bases and J lost 3 bases. Germline V gene data show CDR1 as MNHNY and CDR2 as SVGAGI (reference sequence). CDR3 DNA: TGTGCCAGCAGTGGGACAGCTCACTACGAGCAGTACTTC. Encoded protein: CASSGTAHYEQYF.

This rearrangement joins TRBV7-2 to TRBJ2-5; either TRBD1 or TRBD2 may supply D (6 bases each). CDR3 length: 16 amino acids. From germline, CDR1 is SGHTA and CDR2 FQGNSA. V was trimmed by 1 base and J by 0 bases, leaving 12 bases between them. CDR3 region: CASSLGPGAYQETQYF. CDR3 nucleotide sequence: TGTGCCAGCAGCTTAGGACCGGGGGCGTACCAAGAGACCCAGTACTTC.

In the case of this clone: Its ends do not fully match the called genes, so a read error is possible. Other DNA sequences within the sample encode an identical CDR3. The V and J genes are TRBV5-1 and TRBJ1-1; 7 nucleotides agree with TRBD1. Per the germline V gene, CDR1 is SGHRS and CDR2 is YFSETQ. The CDR3 spans 14 residues. The CDR3 coding sequence is TGCGCCAGCAACGTGGGACAGCTTAACACTGAGGCTTTCTTT. It encodes CASNVGQLNTEAFF.

Concerning this clone itself: At one end the junction does not follow the germline gene, possibly because of a read error. This chain joins TRBV18 and TRBJ1-2; 7 nucleotides line up with TRBD1. CDR1 KGHSH and CDR2 LQKENI come from the germline V gene. The CDR3 has 15 residues. CDR3 sequence reads: CASPPRQGSVGGYTF. Written as DNA, the CDR3 is TGTGCCAGCCCACCACGACAGGGTAGTGTTGGTGGCTACACCTTC.

This chain joins TRBV15 and TRBJ2-1, with 9 bases matching TRBD2. This CDR3 comprises 17 residues. Germline assignment: CDR1 LNHNV and CDR2 YYDKDF (reference sequence). V shed 1 base, J shed 4 bases, and the junction held 8 bases outside the gene matches. The chain's CDR3 is CATSRGISGSGYNEQFF. CDR3 coding DNA: TGTGCCACCAGCAGAGGAATTAGCGGGAGCGGTTACAATGAGCAGTTCTTC. Full variable domain (missing parts from reference TRBV15 and TRBJ2-1): DAMVIQNPRYQVTQFGKPVTLSCSQTLNHNVMYWYQQKSSQAPKLLFHYYDKDFNNEADTPDNFQSRRPNTSFCFLDIRSPGLGDTAMYLCATSRGISGSGYNEQFFGPGTRLTVL.

V usage is TRBV7-9 and J usage is TRBJ2-3, with 12 bases aligning to TRBD2. The CDR3 has 18 amino acids. J was trimmed by 9 bases and V by 1 base; bases with no gene match: 14. Germline V gives CDR1 SEHNR, CDR2 FQNEAQ (reference sequence). CDR3 sequence reads: CASSLEPLSSGGANTQYF. The CDR3, as DNA: TGTGCCAGCAGCTTAGAGCCTCTCTCTAGCGGGGGGGCCAACACGCAGTATTTT.

The J gene is TRBJ2-1, the V gene TRBV6-6; 10 bases match TRBD2. V lost 2 bases, J lost 6 bases, and 4 bases stayed unmatched. The CDR3 length is 15 residues. In germline, CDR1 is MNHNY, CDR2 SVGAGI (reference sequence). The CDR3 sequence is CASSYPAGGPNEQFF. The CDR3 nucleotides read TGTGCCAGCAGTTACCCAGCGGGGGGGCCCAATGAGCAGTTCTTC.

This clone was observed a single time. This sequence joins TRBV30 and TRBJ1-5, with D perhaps matching TRBD1 (5 bases). CDR1 and CDR2 (germline): GTSNPN, SVGIG (reference sequence). The CDR3 spans 14 residues. V was trimmed by 1 base and J by 2 bases, leaving 9 bases between them. The CDR3 DNA sequence: TGTGCCTGGAGTGGCAGGGCCGGCAATCAGCCCCAGCATTTT. Protein: CAWSGRAGNQPQHF.

This clone was counted only a few times. V usage is TRBV15 and J usage is TRBJ2-2; tentatively, D is TRBD2 (5 bases). The CDR3 is 16 residues long. Germline values: CDR1 LNHNV, CDR2 YYDKDF (reference sequence). V was cut by 0 bases and J by 1 base, with 9 bases left in between. Here the CDR3 reads CATSRDLAGNTGELFF. As DNA, the CDR3 is TGTGCCACCAGCAGAGATCTGGCGGGGAACACCGGGGAGCTGTTTTTT.